Listed here are 25 T cell receptor beta chains from one sample, sequenced in a study of identical twins. TCRdb fed the 5' RACE reads into MiXCR, producing one record per CDR3 protein. The sample lists about 220,000 distinct CDR3 sequences, about 6.7% occurring once. Another study also made use of these data, one on T cells expressing NK-cell markers.

The specimen sequenced was CD8+ T cells sorted from blood. These receptor sequences come from a woman aged 18-29 years in good health.

The V and J genes are TRBV13 and TRBJ2-2, with D perhaps TRBD1 (6 bases). This CDR3 is 15 amino acids long. Germline V gives CDR1 PRHDT, CDR2 FYEKMQ (reference sequence). V gave up 4 bases and J gave up 3 bases, with 12 bases separating them. For the CDR3, the DNA is TGTGCCAGCAGCTACCCGACAGGTGACACCGGGGAGCTGTTTTTT. Translated, it gives CASSYPTGDTGELFF.

The sample holds a few counts of this clonotype. The chain combines TRBV12-3 or TRBV12-4 with TRBJ1-1, with 9 bases that match TRBD1. V was pared by 5 bases and J by 5 bases, with 15 bases of the junction left unmatched. There are 17 residues in the CDR3. The DNA of the CDR3 is TGTGCCAGCAGTCCTGTCCCGGGACAGGGAGCTCGGACTGAAGCTTTCTTT. It codes for CASSPVPGQGARTEAFF.

The chain employs TRBV20-1 and TRBJ1-2; D gene unclear. The germline V gene encodes CDR1 DFQATT and CDR2 SNEGSKA (reference sequence). V was pared by 6 bases and J by 3 bases, with 20 bases between. This CDR3 is built from 15 residues. The CDR3 protein is CSASPPDLGHYGYTF. CDR3 DNA: TGCAGTGCCAGCCCCCCGGACCTGGGTCACTATGGCTACACCTTC.

This clonotype was observed a handful of times. The CDR3 DNA reads TGTGCCACCAGCAGGGACACCACAGGGAACTATGGCTACACCTTC. Encoded protein: CATSRDTTGNYGYTF. This chain links TRBV15 with TRBJ1-2, with TRBD1 as a possible D gene (6 bases). V gave up 3 bases and J gave up 2 bases, with 13 bases separating them. This CDR3 comprises 15 residues. Germline loops: CDR1 LNHNV, CDR2 YYDKDF (reference sequence).

This clonotype turned up a few times. The J gene is TRBJ1-1, the V gene TRBV6-1; no definite D call. Germline V gives CDR1 MNHNS, CDR2 SASEGT. V lost 6 bases and J 0 bases, leaving 8 bases between the germline ends. The CDR3 is 13 residues long. Here the CDR3 reads CASRVGMNTEAFF. CDR3 nucleotide sequence: TGTGCCAGCAGGGTCGGCATGAACACTGAAGCTTTCTTT.

This clonotype occurred a few times. The V and J genes are TRBV7-9 and TRBJ2-4; D possibly corresponds to TRBD2 (5 bases). This CDR3 region has 17 residues. Germline V gene sequence: CDR1 SEHNR, CDR2 FQNEAQ (reference sequence). The V and J ends lost 4 bases and 1 base respectively, with 17 bases between them. CDR3: CASSSAGEGLAKNIQYF. Here the CDR3 DNA reads TGTGCCAGCAGCTCAGCAGGCGAGGGCTTGGCCAAAAACATTCAGTACTTC.

This sequence joins TRBV4-1 and TRBJ2-1; D gene ambiguous. The V end was cut by 0 bases, the J end by 0 bases, with 15 bases between. The CDR3 runs to 18 residues. Germline lookup yields CDR1 MGHRA and CDR2 YSYEKL. Here the CDR3 reads CASSQDGGTPPSYNEQFF. The DNA of the CDR3 is TGCGCCAGCAGCCAAGATGGTGGAACTCCTCCCTCCTACAATGAGCAGTTCTTC.

V and J are TRBV29-1 and TRBJ2-7, with D uncertain. V was clipped by 4 bases and J by 4 bases, with 17 bases between them. This CDR3 has 14 amino acids. Germline CDR1 is SQVTM and CDR2 is ANQGSEA. For the CDR3, the DNA is TGCAGCGTTGCAGACGGCCTACCCCCTTACGAGCAGTACTTC. Amino acids: CSVADGLPPYEQYF.

The chain recombines TRBV9 with TRBJ1-2; 8 bases match TRBD1. The germline V gene encodes CDR1 SGDLS and CDR2 YYNGEE. The CDR3 runs to 14 residues. Unmatched junction bases numbered 2, after V lost 0 bases and J lost 4 bases. CDR3 region: CASSVETGGYGYTF. As DNA, the CDR3 is TGTGCCAGCAGCGTAGAAACAGGGGGCTATGGCTACACCTTC.

This clonotype was counted only a few times. The chain recombines TRBV6-1 with TRBJ1-3, with a weak D call TRBD1 (5 bases). The V gene lost 7 bases and the J gene lost 3 bases, with 19 bases spanning the gap. CDR3 length: 16 amino acids. Germline CDR1 reads MNHNS; CDR2 reads SASEGT. The CDR3 nucleotides read TGTGCCAGCACCGTGGGGGTGGAAGGAAGTGGAAACACCATATATTTT. Its protein product is CASTVGVEGSGNTIYF.

Many counts were recorded for this clonotype. The V and J genes are TRBV12-3 or TRBV12-4 and TRBJ2-3; D is possibly TRBD2 (5 bases). This CDR3 is 15 amino acids long. V lost 6 bases, J lost 1 base, and 14 bases lay in between. The CDR3 is CASSPPGVGTDTQYF. The CDR3 coding sequence is TGTGCCAGCAGCCCCCCCGGGGTGGGCACAGATACGCAGTATTTT.

This clonotype has just a few counts. The chain recombines TRBV7-8 with TRBJ1-2; D gene unclear. The CDR3 totals 14 residues. Germline V gives CDR1 SGHVS, CDR2 FQNEAQ. Trimming removed 1 base from V and 8 bases from J, with 14 bases in between. The CDR3 region has the DNA TGTGCCAGCAGCTTAGGCAGGACCGCTGGGGGCTACACCTTC. It codes for CASSLGRTAGGYTF.

This clonotype was recorded at least ten times. The V call is TRBV10-3, the J call TRBJ2-7; D tentatively fits TRBD1 or TRBD2 (5 bases each). Per germline, CDR1 ENHRY and CDR2 SYGVKD. There are 12 residues in the CDR3. Trimming pared 6 bases from V and 5 bases from J, leaving 11 bases between. For the CDR3, the DNA is TGTGCCATCAGCCAGGGACGGGACGAGCAGTACTTC. This encodes CAISQGRDEQYF.

This clonotype was counted many times. The V call is TRBV19, the J call TRBJ1-1, with a possible D match to TRBD1 (5 bases). The CDR3 has 14 amino acids. V was trimmed by 5 bases and J by 4 bases, leaving 14 bases between them. Germline CDR1 is LNHDA and CDR2 is SQIVND (reference sequence). The CDR3 is CASSHGAGVTEAFF. The CDR3 DNA follows: TGTGCCAGTAGTCACGGGGCTGGAGTCACTGAAGCTTTCTTT.

There are a few counts of this clonotype. The gene calls are TRBV11-2 and TRBJ2-3; TRBD2 matches 7 bases. This CDR3 is built from 15 residues. Looked up from germline, CDR1 is SGHAT and CDR2 is FQNNGV. V was clipped by 6 bases and J by 2 bases; unmatched bases: 8. Written as DNA, the CDR3 is TGTGCCAGCAGTGATACTAGCGCGTCCACAGATACGCAGTATTTT. Its protein is CASSDTSASTDTQYF.

The chain recombines TRBV11-2 with TRBJ2-3; D gene unclear. In germline, CDR1 is SGHAT, CDR2 FQNNGV. The V end lost 3 bases, the J end lost 0 bases, and 10 bases lay between the germline ends. CDR3 size: 15 residues. CDR3 loop: CASSFLGSSTDTQYF. CDR3 DNA: TGTGCCAGCAGCTTCTTGGGGTCTAGCACAGATACGCAGTATTTT.

This clonotype occurred many times. J is TRBJ2-7 and V is TRBV12-3 or TRBV12-4; D ambiguous. The CDR3 has 12 amino acids. Trimming removed 6 bases from V and 6 bases from J, with 12 bases in between. DNA of the CDR3: TGTGCCAGCAGCACATCGGGCAGCGAGCAGTACTTC. Translating gives CASSTSGSEQYF.

This clonotype was counted ten times or more. V is TRBV29-1 and J is TRBJ2-1, with 10 bases identical to TRBD2. J was trimmed by 5 bases and V by 6 bases; bases with no gene match: 7. The V gene's germline CDR1 is SQVTM and CDR2 ANQGSEA. CDR3 length: 14 residues. The CDR3 is CSVSGGAVNNEQFF. CDR3 nucleotides: TGCAGCGTGAGCGGGGGGGCGGTAAACAATGAGCAGTTCTTC.

This chain joins TRBV4-1 and TRBJ2-7, with 9 bases that match TRBD2. Trimming cost V 0 bases and J 1 base; bases outside gene matches: 4. The germline V gene encodes CDR1 MGHRA and CDR2 YSYEKL. The CDR3 contains 16 residues. The DNA of the CDR3 is TGCGCCAGCAGCCAAGATCAGCGGGGGGCTTCCTACGAGCAGTACTTC. Its translation is CASSQDQRGASYEQYF.

This clonotype was picked up many times. The V call is TRBV5-5, the J call TRBJ1-1, with 10 bases matching TRBD1. V gave up 4 bases and J gave up 8 bases; unmatched junction bases: 5. The length of the CDR3 is 13 residues. In germline, CDR1 is SGHKS, CDR2 YYEKEE (reference sequence). This chain's CDR3 is CASSLGQGLEAFF. In DNA, the CDR3 is TGTGCCAGCAGCCTGGGACAGGGGCTCGAAGCTTTCTTT. The complete variable domain, with remaining parts taken from reference TRBV5-5 and TRBJ1-1, reads DAGVTQSPTHLIKTRGQQVTLRCSPISGHKSVSWYQQVLGQGPQFIFQYYEKEERGRGNFPDRFSARQFPNYSSELNVNALLLGDSALYLCASSLGQGLEAFFGQGTRLTVV.

This clonotype was counted between two and nine times. This sequence joins TRBV7-2 and TRBJ1-2; unclear D gene. V was clipped by 4 bases and J by 5 bases, with 14 bases between them. CDR1 SGHTA and CDR2 FQGNSA come from the germline V gene. The CDR3 is 14 residues long. CDR3 in amino acids: CASSSPWFGYGYTF. In DNA form, the CDR3 reads TGTGCCAGCAGCTCCCCTTGGTTTGGGTATGGCTACACCTTC.

The J gene is TRBJ2-1, the V gene TRBV19, with no clear D. This CDR3 region has 15 residues. The germline V and J ends were trimmed by 6 bases and 1 base, with 13 bases remaining between them. The germline V gene encodes CDR1 LNHDA and CDR2 SQIVND (reference sequence). CDR3 DNA sequence: TGTGCCAGTAGCGCGGTCCTCGGGTCCTACAATGAGCAGTTCTTC. This gives the protein CASSAVLGSYNEQFF.

This clonotype was counted many times. V is TRBV27 and J is TRBJ2-1; weak D call: TRBD1 (5 bases). The CDR3 covers 13 residues. From germline, CDR1 is MNHEY and CDR2 SMNVEV (reference sequence). Trimming took 4 bases from V and 4 from J, leaving 8 bases between them. Written as DNA, the CDR3 is TGTGCCAGCAGTTCAGGGTTTTACAATGAGCAGTTCTTC. Protein product: CASSSGFYNEQFF.

The chain couples TRBV3-1 to TRBJ2-7, with D hard to call. V gave up 1 base and J gave up 7 bases, with 17 bases separating them. This CDR3 has 15 amino acids. Germline V gene sequence: CDR1 LGHDT, CDR2 YNNKEL (reference sequence). This CDR3 is CASSQGTGVHGEQYF. The DNA of the CDR3 is TGTGCCAGCAGCCAAGGCACTGGGGTCCATGGGGAGCAGTACTTC.

V usage is TRBV9 and J usage is TRBJ2-5; D remains ambiguous. Trimming took off 4 bases at V and 2 bases at J, with 9 bases between the two ends. The germline gives CDR1 SGDLS, CDR2 YYNGEE. This CDR3 is 13 amino acids long. DNA for the CDR3: TGTGCCAGCAGCAAACCGAATCAAGAGACCCAGTACTTC. Translated: CASSKPNQETQYF.